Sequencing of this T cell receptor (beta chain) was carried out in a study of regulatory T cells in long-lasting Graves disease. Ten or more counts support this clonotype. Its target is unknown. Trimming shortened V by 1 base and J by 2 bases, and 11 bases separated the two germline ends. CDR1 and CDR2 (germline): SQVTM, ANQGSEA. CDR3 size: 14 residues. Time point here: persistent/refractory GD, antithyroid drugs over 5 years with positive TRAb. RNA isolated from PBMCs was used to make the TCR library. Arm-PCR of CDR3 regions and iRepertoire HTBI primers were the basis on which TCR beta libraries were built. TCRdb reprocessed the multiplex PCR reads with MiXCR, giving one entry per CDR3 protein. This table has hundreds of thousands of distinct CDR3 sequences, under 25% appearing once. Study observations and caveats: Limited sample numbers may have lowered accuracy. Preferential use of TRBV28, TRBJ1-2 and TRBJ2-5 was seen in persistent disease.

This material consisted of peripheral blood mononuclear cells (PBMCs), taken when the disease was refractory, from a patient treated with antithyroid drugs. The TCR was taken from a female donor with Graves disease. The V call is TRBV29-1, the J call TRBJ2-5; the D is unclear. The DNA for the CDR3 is TGCAGCGTTGAAGGGCGAAGGGCGCAAGAGACCCAGTACTTC. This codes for CSVEGRRAQETQYF.